The clone carrying this T cell receptor beta chain was observed once. A J-beta primer mix and a sample-barcoded 5' primer were used in a second PCR of about 7 to 12 cycles. One entry per CDR3 protein results from TCRdb running MiXCR on the 5' RACE reads. The table shows about 720,000 distinct CDR3 sequences, with roughly 25% occurring only once. This CDR3 is built from 15 residues. CDR1 and CDR2 from the germline V gene are SGHDN and FVKESK. V was cut by 5 bases and J by 5 bases, with 15 bases left in between. The record originates from a study of blood T cells in healthy people across ages. These sequences were also reported in another study, on T cells of mothers and their children. That investigation notes: Evidence of persistent microchimeric T cell clones was absent.

The clonotype originates from a boy younger than 18 in good health. Sequencing was performed on blood. V gene TRBV14 combines with J gene TRBJ1-4; D gene unclear. CDR3 DNA: TGTGCCAGCAGCGACAATGGAGGATCCAATGAAAAACTGTTTTTT. Its translation is CASSDNGGSNEKLFF.